This T cell receptor beta chain came from a study of control samples from healthy donors and cancer patients. This CDR3 is built from 14 residues. V shed 4 bases and J shed 2 bases, with 6 bases lying between them. The germline CDR1 and CDR2 sequences are SGHVS and FNYEAQ. Data came from immunoSEQ multiplex PCR; TCRdb stores just in-frame clones and leaves some out. The sample has about 140,000 clones; about 91% are singletons. This clonotype was sampled from a man aged 18 to 30 in good health. Sequenced sample: blood. The chain uses TRBV7-6 and TRBJ2-6, with D uncertain. CDR3: CASSSLPGANVLTF. As DNA, the CDR3 is TGTGCCAGCAGCTCCCTCCCTGGGGCCAACGTCCTGACTTTC.